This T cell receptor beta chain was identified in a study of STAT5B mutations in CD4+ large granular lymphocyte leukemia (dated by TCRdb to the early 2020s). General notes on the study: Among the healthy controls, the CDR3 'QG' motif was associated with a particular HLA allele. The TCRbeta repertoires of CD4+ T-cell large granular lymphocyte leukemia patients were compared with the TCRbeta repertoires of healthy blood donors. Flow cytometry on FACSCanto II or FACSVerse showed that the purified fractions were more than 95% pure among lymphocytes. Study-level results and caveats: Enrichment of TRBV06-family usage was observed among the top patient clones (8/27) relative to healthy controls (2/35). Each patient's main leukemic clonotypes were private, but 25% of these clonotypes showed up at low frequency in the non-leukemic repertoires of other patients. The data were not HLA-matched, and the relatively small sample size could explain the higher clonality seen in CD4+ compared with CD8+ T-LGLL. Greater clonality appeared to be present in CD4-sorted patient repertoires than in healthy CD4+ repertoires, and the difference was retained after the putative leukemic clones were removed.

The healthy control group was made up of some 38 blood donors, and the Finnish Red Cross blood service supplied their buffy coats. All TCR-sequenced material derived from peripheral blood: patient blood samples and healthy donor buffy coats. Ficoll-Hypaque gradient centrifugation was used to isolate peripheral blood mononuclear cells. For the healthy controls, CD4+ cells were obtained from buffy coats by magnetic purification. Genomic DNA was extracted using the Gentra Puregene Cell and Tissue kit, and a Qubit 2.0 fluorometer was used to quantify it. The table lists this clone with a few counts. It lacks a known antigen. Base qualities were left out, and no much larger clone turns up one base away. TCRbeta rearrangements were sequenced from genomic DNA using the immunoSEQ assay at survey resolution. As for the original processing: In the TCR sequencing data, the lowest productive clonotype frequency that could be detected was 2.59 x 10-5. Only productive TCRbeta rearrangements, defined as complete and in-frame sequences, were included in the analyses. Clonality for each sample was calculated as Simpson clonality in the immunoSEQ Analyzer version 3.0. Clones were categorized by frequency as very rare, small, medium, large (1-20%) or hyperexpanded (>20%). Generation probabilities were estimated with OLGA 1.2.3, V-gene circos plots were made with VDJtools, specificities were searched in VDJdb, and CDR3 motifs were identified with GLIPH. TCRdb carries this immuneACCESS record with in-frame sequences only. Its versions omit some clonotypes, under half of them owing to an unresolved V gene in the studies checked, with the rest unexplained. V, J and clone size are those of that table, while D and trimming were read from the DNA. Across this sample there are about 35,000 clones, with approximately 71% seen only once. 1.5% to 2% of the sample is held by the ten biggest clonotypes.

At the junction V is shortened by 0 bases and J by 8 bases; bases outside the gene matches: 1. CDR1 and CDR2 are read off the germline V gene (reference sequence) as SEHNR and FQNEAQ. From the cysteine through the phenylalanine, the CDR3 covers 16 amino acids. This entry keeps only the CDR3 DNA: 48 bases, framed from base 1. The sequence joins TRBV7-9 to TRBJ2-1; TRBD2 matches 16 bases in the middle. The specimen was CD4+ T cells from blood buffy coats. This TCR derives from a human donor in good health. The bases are TGTGCCAGCAGCTTAGCCGGGACTAGCGGGGGGGATGAGCAGTTCTTC. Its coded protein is CASSLAGTSGGDEQFF.